What follows is one T cell receptor (beta chain) and its context. What it binds is not known. What the library attached to individual cDNA molecules were unique molecular identifiers. TCRdb fed the RACE reads into MiXCR, producing one record per CDR3 protein. This table has 75,000 to 90,000 distinct CDR3 sequences, around 7.8% appearing once. Germline values: CDR1 MNHEY, CDR2 SMNVEV (reference sequence). The CDR3 totals 15 residues. V was trimmed by 2 bases and J by 3 bases, leaving 12 bases between them. Time point reported: patch test 1, 2 weeks after DPC sensitization. Stated treatment: therapeutic diphenylcyclopropenone sensitization with weekly scalp DPC. Participating donors were patients with alopecia, aged 18 to 70 years, considered appropriate candidates for DPC. The data belong to a study of human T cells and chemical hapten exposure. Study-wide findings and caveats: Patch test score rose with PT1 expanded TCR count, significant at thresholds 8, 16 and 32, not 4.

The chain uses TRBV27 and TRBJ2-3, with D maybe TRBD1 (5 bases). This receptor was obtained from a woman in her twenties or thirties with alopecia areata. Some clones in this sample may be carry-over from other donors' samples. This specimen was whole blood, taken in connection with sensitization to the hapten diphenylcyclopropenone (DPC). The CDR3 loop is CASSLGQGWTDTQYF. In DNA, the CDR3 is TGTGCCAGCAGTTTAGGGCAGGGTTGGACAGATACGCAGTATTTT.